This T cell receptor (beta chain) was identified in a study of blood T cell repertoires in COVID-19. Study-wide background: PBMCs, B-cell-depleted T cells, or T cells provided the cDNA or gDNA that made up the material.

Participants were aged roughly 18 to 89 years from 20 to 30 US areas. The V end was cut by 5 bases, the J end by 4 bases, with 14 bases between. The CDR3 totals 15 residues. Germline V lookup: CDR1 LNHNV, CDR2 YYDKDF (reference sequence). Profiled with immunoSEQ multiplex PCR; TCRdb holds only in-frame clones, not every one. The sample comprises 500,000 or so clones, 87% of which are singletons, and about 0.7% rests with the top ten. The V gene is TRBV15, the J gene TRBJ1-4; TRBD1 is a possible D gene (6 bases). Sample: PBMCs or T cells enriched from blood (not recorded which). The receptor was derived from a young woman who had recovered from COVID-19. As DNA, the CDR3 is TGTGCCACCAGCCAGGGGCAGGGTATTAATGAAAAACTGTTTTTT. Translating gives CATSQGQGINEKLFF.